This is a list of T cell receptor beta chains from one sample in a study of tumor-infiltrating lymphocytes in primary liver carcinoma. TCRdb reprocessed the multiplex PCR reads via MiXCR and lists one record per CDR3 protein. Altogether roughly 36,000 distinct CDR3 sequences are present, roughly 80% being singletons, with the ten largest covering 37%. The sample consisted of tumor-adjacent normal liver tissue. The receptors come from a man aged 35-49 years with primary liver carcinoma and hepatitis B virus infection. CDR3s include the opening cysteine and the closing phenylalanine or tryptophan. The order of the fields is J gene, V gene, CDR3 protein.

TRBJ1-2 TRBV10-3 CAGEQWMGRGYIF
TRBJ1-5 TRBV6-1 CPSSEGEGMGGHPQHF
TRBJ2-1 TRBV24-1 CATSDSVGGLF
TRBJ2-7 TRBV6-5 CASSSAREQYF
- TRBV7-8 CASSLETGENQPQYF
TRBJ2-5 TRBV29-1 CSVEMGRGRAETQYF
TRBJ2-3 TRBV29-1 CSVIASGPIGAQYF
TRBJ2-7 TRBV11-2 CVSSSNRNSYEQYF
TRBJ2-2 TRBV2 CASIKPPGTGELLF
TRBJ2-7 TRBV5-4 CASSSTNGLTYKQYF
TRBJ1-1 TRBV12-3/TRBV12-4 CTSSPGRALAAFF
TRBJ2-7 TRBV4-3 CVSSQEAPGTGRYEQYF
TRBJ1-5 TRBV28 CANGLTGGTQPQHF
TRBJ2-1 TRBV4-2 CGSSQYRGAGEQFF
TRBJ2-7 TRBV11-2 CASSLPDETQRTYF
TRBJ2-5 TRBV5-5 CASSKILDRLYQETRYF
TRBJ2-1 TRBV5-1 CASTLVWEWEPSGEQFF
TRBJ2-7 TRBV28 CARSSWTSGIGEQYF
TRBJ1-2 TRBV11-2 CASSSTVGSDYTF
TRBJ2-7 TRBV10-2 CASSESTGINEQYF
TRBJ2-1 TRBV2 CASSEAGLGEITYNEQFF
TRBJ1-1 TRBV28 CASRLGHGASF
TRBJ2-3 TRBV11-2 CASTDQVSSGSSDTQYF
TRBJ1-1 TRBV12-3/TRBV12-4 CTGSVGLMNTEAFF
TRBJ2-2 TRBV4-2 CASNQELTFTGELFF
TRBJ2-7 TRBV29-1 CSPRRGTYEQYF
TRBJ2-1 TRBV7-9 CASEWGTDDEQFF
TRBJ2-2 TRBV6-4 CASSELAGVNGELFF
TRBJ1-1 TRBV6-6 CASNTGGTTEGFF
TRBJ2-7 TRBV4-1 CASSQDFSGTSYEQYF
TRBJ1-5 TRBV19 CASFGQSGNQPQHF
TRBJ1-1 TRBV5-5 CVSSHEGEHYTEAFF
TRBJ1-1 TRBV6-2/TRBV6-3 CASRRVGMNTVAFF
TRBJ1-1 TRBV29-1 CSVRPSGRNTEAFF
TRBJ2-1 TRBV28 CASSRPGSYNEQFF
TRBJ2-1 TRBV6-5 CASSYGWIAWINEHFF
TRBJ2-1 TRBV11-3 CASSLSVNEQFF
TRBJ1-2 TRBV4-3 CASSQAGAGRNYGYTF
TRBJ2-7 TRBV6-1 CASSETCGDRSFEQYF
TRBJ1-5 TRBV7-9 CASSFVNQPQHF
TRBJ2-5 TRBV11-2 CACSFSEGRETQYF